These 15 T cell receptor beta chains originate from one sample sequenced in a study of cytomegalovirus exposure and HLA in healthy donors. With 60 Vbeta and 13 Jbeta primers, the PCR was carried out. Assay used: immunoSEQ multiplex PCR; TCRdb lists only in-frame clones, some missing. This sample has roughly 63,000 clones, with over 60% found just once. Sequencing was done on a sample of PBMCs. Receptors were obtained from a man aged 50 or older in good health and CMV-seropositive.

This chain's CDR3 is CASSVESASNQPQHF. The DNA of the CDR3 is TGTGCCAGCAGTGTGGAGAGTGCTAGCAATCAGCCCCAGCATTTT. The chain recombines TRBV6-1 with TRBJ1-5, with D unresolved. CDR1 and CDR2 from the germline V gene are MNHNS and SASEGT. V lost 4 bases and J lost 0, with 10 bases in between. This CDR3 has 15 amino acids.

This clone was counted a few times. V and J are TRBV7-6 and TRBJ2-5, with D maybe TRBD2 (6 bases). Germline loops: CDR1 SGHVS, CDR2 FNYEAQ. The CDR3 is 14 amino acids. Trimming pared 0 bases from V and 5 bases from J, leaving 10 bases between. Here the CDR3 DNA reads TGTGCCAGCAGCTTAGCGGGACGGGAGGAGACCCAGTACTTC. It codes for CASSLAGREETQYF.

This chain uses TRBV13 with TRBJ2-7, with 9 nucleotides matching TRBD1. The CDR3 is 15 residues long. Trimming took 4 bases from V and 1 from J; bases not matched to a gene: 5. From germline, CDR1 is PRHDT and CDR2 FYEKMQ (reference sequence). The CDR3 sequence: CASSSRQGDSYEQYF. The CDR3 bases are TGTGCCAGCAGCTCGCGACAGGGGGATTCCTACGAGCAGTACTTC.

This clone was counted once. This rearrangement joins TRBV30 to TRBJ1-2, with TRBD1 identical over 8 bases. Germline assignment: CDR1 GTSNPN and CDR2 SVGIG (reference sequence). V dropped 7 bases and J dropped 4; count of bases not matched to a gene: 5. The CDR3 sequence is 12 residues long. The CDR3 spells CASRGLGYGYTF. The DNA for the CDR3 is TGTGCCTCCAGGGGGCTTGGCTATGGCTACACCTTC. Complete variable domain (other parts from reference TRBV30 and TRBJ1-2): SQTIHQWPATLVQPVGSPLSLECTVEGTSNPNLYWYRQAAGRGLQLLFYSVGIGQISSEVPQNLSASRPQDRQFILSSKKLLLSDSGFYLCASRGLGYGYTFGSGTRLTVV.

This clone turned up a few times. CDR3 sequence: CASSQDSSGRYEQYF. CDR3 DNA sequence: TGTGCCAGCAGCCAAGATAGTAGCGGGCGCTACGAGCAGTACTTC. The V gene is TRBV4-2, the J gene TRBJ2-7; 7 bases match TRBD2. V dropped 0 bases and J dropped 3; count of bases not matched to a gene: 5. The CDR3 runs 15 residues. Germline CDR1 and CDR2: LGHNA and YNFKEQ.

The rearrangement links TRBV10-3 to TRBJ1-1, with TRBD1 as a possible D gene (5 bases). The CDR3 has 14 residues. Per the germline V gene, CDR1 is ENHRY and CDR2 is SYGVKD. The germline V and J ends were trimmed by 4 bases and 5 bases, with 14 bases remaining between them. The CDR3 DNA follows: TGTGCCATCAGTGTTGGTCAGGGCCAAACTGAAGCTTTCTTT. It is translated as CAISVGQGQTEAFF.

The chain recombines TRBV6-5 with TRBJ2-4, with D perhaps matching TRBD1 (5 bases). V lost 4 bases and J 3 bases, leaving 7 bases between the germline ends. Germline assignment: CDR1 MNHEY and CDR2 SVGAGI. This CDR3 has 13 amino acids. The DNA of the CDR3 is TGTGCCAGCAGTTTAGACAGCAAAAACATTCAGTACTTC. It codes for CASSLDSKNIQYF.

The V call is TRBV7-9, the J call TRBJ2-5, with D unclear. V dropped 5 bases and J dropped 5 bases, with 12 bases sitting between them. The CDR3 covers 13 residues. Germline CDR1 reads SEHNR; CDR2 reads FQNEAQ (reference sequence). The CDR3 DNA reads TGTGCCAGCAGCGCCGGTATTTACGAGACCCAGTACTTC. This gives the protein CASSAGIYETQYF.

J is TRBJ1-5 and V is TRBV9, with a possible D match to TRBD1 (6 bases). The germline V gene encodes CDR1 SGDLS and CDR2 YYNGEE. V gave up 0 bases and J gave up 2 bases, with 9 bases separating them. The length of the CDR3 is 15 residues. The CDR3 DNA sequence: TGTGCCAGCAGCGTAGGAGGGGGGGGCAATCAGCCCCAGCATTTT. Translating gives CASSVGGGGNQPQHF.

The rearrangement joins TRBV6-1 to TRBJ2-2; 8 bases match TRBD2. This CDR3 is 14 amino acids long. J lost 4 bases, V lost 8 bases, and 6 bases had no gene match. The germline CDR1 and CDR2 sequences are MNHNS and SASEGT. In DNA form, the CDR3 reads TGTGCCAGCTTAGCGGGGCCGGGCACCGGGGAGCTGTTTTTT. Protein: CASLAGPGTGELFF.

The chain is built from TRBV5-6 and TRBJ1-5; TRBD1 matches 9 bases. Germline V gene sequence: CDR1 SGHDT, CDR2 YYEEEE. With 4 bases clipped from V and 2 bases from J, the junction kept 7 bases outside the gene matches. The CDR3 is 16 amino acids. This CDR3 is CASSLDRGSGNQPQHF. CDR3 DNA: TGTGCCAGCAGCCTTGACAGGGGGAGCGGCAATCAGCCCCAGCATTTT.

The chain has TRBV6-5 and TRBJ1-1, with a possible D match to TRBD1 (6 bases). The V gene's germline CDR1 is MNHEY and CDR2 SVGAGI. This CDR3 is built from 15 residues. Trimming removed 5 bases from V and 1 base from J, with 14 bases in between. In DNA, the CDR3 is TGTGCCAGCAGTGCAGGGGTCCCCGGGAACACTGAAGCTTTCTTT. Its protein is CASSAGVPGNTEAFF.

The chain recombines TRBV30 with TRBJ1-6; D is perhaps TRBD1 (6 bases). The CDR3 sequence is 16 residues long. V was trimmed by 4 bases and J by 4 bases, leaving 17 bases between them. The germline CDR1 and CDR2 sequences are GTSNPN and SVGIG (reference sequence). The CDR3 spells CAWTTGTLQYNSPLHF. CDR3 bases: TGTGCCTGGACCACCGGGACACTCCAATATAATTCACCCCTCCACTTT.

This clone was picked up a small number of times. V gene TRBV19 combines with J gene TRBJ1-1, with TRBD1 as a possible D gene (5 bases). This CDR3 contains 13 residues. Trimming took 5 bases from V and 9 from J, leaving 16 bases between them. Germline-derived CDR1 and CDR2 are LNHDA and SQIVND (reference sequence). CDR3 sequence: CASSDSPTGQAFF. For the CDR3, the DNA is TGTGCCAGTAGTGACAGTCCTACTGGTCAAGCTTTCTTT.

This clone qualifies as medium-sized. V usage is TRBV6-4 and J usage is TRBJ2-1; 11 bases map to TRBD2. The germline gives CDR1 MRHNA, CDR2 SNTAGT. J was trimmed by 6 bases and V by 0 bases; bases with no gene match: 1. The CDR3 is 15 residues long. CDR3 in amino acids: CASSDSSGGANEQFF. CDR3 coding DNA: TGTGCCAGCAGTGACTCTAGCGGGGGGGCCAATGAGCAGTTCTTC.